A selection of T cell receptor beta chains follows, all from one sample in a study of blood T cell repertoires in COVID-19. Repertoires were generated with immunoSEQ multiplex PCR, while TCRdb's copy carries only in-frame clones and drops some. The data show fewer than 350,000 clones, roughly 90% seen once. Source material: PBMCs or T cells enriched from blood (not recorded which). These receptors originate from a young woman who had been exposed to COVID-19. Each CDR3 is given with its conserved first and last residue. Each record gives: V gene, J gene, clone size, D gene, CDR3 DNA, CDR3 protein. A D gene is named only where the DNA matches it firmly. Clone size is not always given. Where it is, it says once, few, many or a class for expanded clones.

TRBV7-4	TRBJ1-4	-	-	TGTGCCAGCAGCACCCCGCTTAATGTACAGGGAAAAGAAAAACTGTTTTTT	CASSTPLNVQGKEKLFF
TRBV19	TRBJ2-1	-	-	TGTGCCAGTAGTACAGGGGTCAACTCCTACAATGAGCAGTTCTTC	CASSTGVNSYNEQFF
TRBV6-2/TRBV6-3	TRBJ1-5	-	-	TGTGCCAGCAGTTACACCGTTGGGGGGGGATATAGCAATCAGCCCCAGCATTTT	CASSYTVGGGYSNQPQHF
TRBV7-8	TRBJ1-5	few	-	TGTGCCAGCAGCTTAGAGTGGACAGATCAGCCCCAGCATTTT	CASSLEWTDQPQHF
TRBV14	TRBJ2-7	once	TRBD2	TGTGCCAGCAGCCAAGGATTTGTTTCCAGAGCGGGAAACCTCTACGAGCAGTACTTC	CASSQGFVSRAGNLYEQYF
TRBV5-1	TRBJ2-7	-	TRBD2	TGCGCCAGCAGCCAGGGACTAGGGACCTACGAGCAGTACTTC	CASSQGLGTYEQYF
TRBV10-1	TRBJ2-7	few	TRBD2	TGCGCCAGCAGTGAGTCTAGCGGGAGGATCTGGTACTTC	CASSESSGRIWYF
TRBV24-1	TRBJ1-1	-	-	TGTGCCACCAGTGACCCCGGGCGGGGGGACACTGAAGCTTTCTTT	CATSDPGRGDTEAFF
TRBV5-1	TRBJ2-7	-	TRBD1	TGCGCCAGCAGCTATGGACAGGGAAACTCCTACGAGCAGTACTTC	CASSYGQGNSYEQYF
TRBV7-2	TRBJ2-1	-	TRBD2	TGTGCCAGCAGCCTATACCTAGCGGGGAGCTCCTACAATGAGCAGTTCTTC	CASSLYLAGSSYNEQFF
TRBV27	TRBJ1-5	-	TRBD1	TGTGCCAGCAGTCACACAGGGGTAAGGTATAGCAATCAGCCCCAGCATTTT	CASSHTGVRYSNQPQHF
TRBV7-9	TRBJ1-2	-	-	TGTGCCAGCAGCTTATCGGGGGGTAGCTACACCTTC	CASSLSGGSYTF
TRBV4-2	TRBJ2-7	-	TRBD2	TGTGCCAGCAGCCACTCTAGCGGGTCGACCTACGAGCAGTACTTC	CASSHSSGSTYEQYF
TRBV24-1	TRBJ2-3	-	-	TGTGCCACCAGTGATTCGGGGGTCGCGGCAGATACGCAGTATTTT	CATSDSGVAADTQYF